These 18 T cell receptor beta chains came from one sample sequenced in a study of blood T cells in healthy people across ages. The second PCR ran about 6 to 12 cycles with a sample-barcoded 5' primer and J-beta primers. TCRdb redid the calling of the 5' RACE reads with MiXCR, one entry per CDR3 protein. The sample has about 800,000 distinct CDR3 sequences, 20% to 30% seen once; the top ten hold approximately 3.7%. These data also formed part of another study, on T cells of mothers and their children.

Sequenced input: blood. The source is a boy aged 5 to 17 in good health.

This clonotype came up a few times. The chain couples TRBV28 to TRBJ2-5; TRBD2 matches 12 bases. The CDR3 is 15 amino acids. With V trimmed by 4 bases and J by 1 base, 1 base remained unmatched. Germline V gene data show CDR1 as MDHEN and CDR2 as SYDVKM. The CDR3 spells CASSWTSGTQETQYF. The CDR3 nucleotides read TGTGCCAGCAGTTGGACTAGCGGGACCCAAGAGACCCAGTACTTC.

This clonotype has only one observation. CDR3 nucleotides: TGCGCCAGCAGCCAAGAACTAAACAGGGGGATGTATGGCTACACCTTC. Translating gives CASSQELNRGMYGYTF. The rearrangement links TRBV4-3 to TRBJ1-2; TRBD1 agrees at 8 bases. The V gene end was trimmed by 0 bases and the J gene end by 5 bases; junction bases not matched to a gene: 8. This CDR3 comprises 16 residues. Germline V gene data show CDR1 as LGHNA and CDR2 as YSLEER.

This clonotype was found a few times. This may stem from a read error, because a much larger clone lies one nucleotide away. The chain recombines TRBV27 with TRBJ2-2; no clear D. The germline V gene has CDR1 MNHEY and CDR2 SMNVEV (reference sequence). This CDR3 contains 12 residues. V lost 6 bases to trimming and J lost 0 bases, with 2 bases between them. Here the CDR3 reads CASRPNTGELFF. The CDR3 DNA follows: TGTGCCAGCAGACCGAACACCGGGGAGCTGTTTTTT.

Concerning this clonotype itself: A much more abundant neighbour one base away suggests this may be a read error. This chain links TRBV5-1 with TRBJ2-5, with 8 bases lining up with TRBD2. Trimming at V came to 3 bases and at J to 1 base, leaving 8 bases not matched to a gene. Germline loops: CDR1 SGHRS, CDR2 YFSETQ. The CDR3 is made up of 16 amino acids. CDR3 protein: CASSSASAGGQETQYF. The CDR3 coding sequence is TGCGCCAGCAGCTCGGCTTCGGCGGGAGGCCAAGAGACCCAGTACTTC. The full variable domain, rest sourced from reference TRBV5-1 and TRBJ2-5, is KAGVTQTPRYLIKTRGQQVTLSCSPISGHRSVSWYQQTPGQGLQFLFEYFSETQRNKGNFPGRFSGRQFSNSRSEMNVSTLELGDSALYLCASSSASAGGQETQYFGPGTRLLVL.

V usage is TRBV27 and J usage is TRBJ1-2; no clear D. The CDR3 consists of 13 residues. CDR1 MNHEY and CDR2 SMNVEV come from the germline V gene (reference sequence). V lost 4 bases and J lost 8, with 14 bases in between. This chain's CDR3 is CASSSSLGEGYTF. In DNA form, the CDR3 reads TGTGCCAGCAGTTCCAGCCTCGGTGAGGGCTACACCTTC.

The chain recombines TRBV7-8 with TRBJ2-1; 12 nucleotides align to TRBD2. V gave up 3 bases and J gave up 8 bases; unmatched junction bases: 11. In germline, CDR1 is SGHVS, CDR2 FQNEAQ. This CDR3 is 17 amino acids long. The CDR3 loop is CASSFEVASGGADEQFF. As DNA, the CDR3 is TGTGCCAGCAGCTTCGAAGTGGCTAGCGGGGGGGCTGATGAGCAGTTCTTC.

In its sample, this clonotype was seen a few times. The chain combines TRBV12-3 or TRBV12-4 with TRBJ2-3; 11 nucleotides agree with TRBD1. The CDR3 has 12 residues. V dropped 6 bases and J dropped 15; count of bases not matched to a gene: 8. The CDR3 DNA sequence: TGTGCCAGCAGGACCCGGGACAGGGGGAGCTATTTT. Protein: CASRTRDRGSYF.

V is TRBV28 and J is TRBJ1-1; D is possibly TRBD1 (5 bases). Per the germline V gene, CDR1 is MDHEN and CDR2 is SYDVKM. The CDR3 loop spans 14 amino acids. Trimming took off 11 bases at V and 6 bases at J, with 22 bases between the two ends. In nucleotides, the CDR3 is TGTGCCGCGGTATACTCTGCGGGGCTATCTGAAGCTTTCTTT. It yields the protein CAAVYSAGLSEAFF.

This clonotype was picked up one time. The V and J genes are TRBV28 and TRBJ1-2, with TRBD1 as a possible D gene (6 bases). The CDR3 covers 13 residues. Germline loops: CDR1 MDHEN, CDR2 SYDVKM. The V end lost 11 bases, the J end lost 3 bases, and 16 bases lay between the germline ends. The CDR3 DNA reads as TGTGCCCTTAGGGGGGCAGAATACTATGGCTACACCTTC. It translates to CALRGAEYYGYTF.

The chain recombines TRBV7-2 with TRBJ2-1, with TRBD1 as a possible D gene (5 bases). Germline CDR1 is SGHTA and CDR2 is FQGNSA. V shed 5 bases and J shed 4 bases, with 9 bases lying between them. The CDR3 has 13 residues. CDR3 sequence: CASSDDSYNEQFF. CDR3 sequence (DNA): TGTGCCAGCAGCGATGACAGTTACAATGAGCAGTTCTTC.

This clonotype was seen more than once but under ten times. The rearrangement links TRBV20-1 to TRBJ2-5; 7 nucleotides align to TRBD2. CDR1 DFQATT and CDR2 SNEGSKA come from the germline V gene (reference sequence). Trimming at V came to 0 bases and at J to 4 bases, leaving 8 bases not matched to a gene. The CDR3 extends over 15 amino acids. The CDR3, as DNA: TGCAGTGCTAGAGATGTGGGCGGGAGAGGAGAGACCCAGTACTTC. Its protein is CSARDVGGRGETQYF.

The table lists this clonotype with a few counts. The CDR3 DNA reads as TGTGCCACCAGTCATGCGGGAGGAACCGGGGAGCTGTTTTTT. Its translation is CATSHAGGTGELFF. The rearrangement links TRBV24-1 to TRBJ2-2; 8 bases are shared with TRBD2. V dropped 6 bases and J dropped 5; count of bases not matched to a gene: 4. Germline loops: CDR1 KGHDR, CDR2 SFDVKD. CDR3 length: 14 residues.

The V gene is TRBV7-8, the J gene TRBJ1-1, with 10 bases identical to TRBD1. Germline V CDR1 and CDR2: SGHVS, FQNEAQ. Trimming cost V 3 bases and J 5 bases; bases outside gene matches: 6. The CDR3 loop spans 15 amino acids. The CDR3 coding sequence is TGTGCCAGCAGCTTGGCGGACAGGGGGGGAACTGAAGCTTTCTTT. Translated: CASSLADRGGTEAFF. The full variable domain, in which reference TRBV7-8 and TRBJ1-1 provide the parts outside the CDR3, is GAGVSQSPRYKVAKRGQDVALRCDPISGHVSLFWYQQALGQGPEFLTYFQNEAQLDKSGLPSDRFFAERPEGSVSTLKIQRTQQEDSAVYLCASSLADRGGTEAFFGQGTRLTVV.

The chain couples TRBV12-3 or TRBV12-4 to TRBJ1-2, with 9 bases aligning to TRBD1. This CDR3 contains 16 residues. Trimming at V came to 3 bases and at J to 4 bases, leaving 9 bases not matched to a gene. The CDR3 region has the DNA TGTGCCAGCAGTTTTACGGGACAGGGAGGCCCCTATGGCTACACCTTC. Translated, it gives CASSFTGQGGPYGYTF.

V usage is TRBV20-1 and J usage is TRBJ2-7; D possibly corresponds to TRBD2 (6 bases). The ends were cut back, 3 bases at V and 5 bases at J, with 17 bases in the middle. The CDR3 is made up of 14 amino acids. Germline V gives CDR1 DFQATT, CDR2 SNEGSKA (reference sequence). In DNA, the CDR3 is TGCAGTGCTAGGTGGACTACGGTAGACGACGAGCAGTACTTC. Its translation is CSARWTTVDDEQYF.

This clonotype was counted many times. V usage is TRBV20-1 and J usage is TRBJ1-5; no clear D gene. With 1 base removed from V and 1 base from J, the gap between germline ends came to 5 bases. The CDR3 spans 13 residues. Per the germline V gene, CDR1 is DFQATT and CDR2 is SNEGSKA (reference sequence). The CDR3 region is CSARGTSNQPQHF. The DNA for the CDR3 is TGCAGTGCTAGAGGCACGAGCAATCAGCCCCAGCATTTT.

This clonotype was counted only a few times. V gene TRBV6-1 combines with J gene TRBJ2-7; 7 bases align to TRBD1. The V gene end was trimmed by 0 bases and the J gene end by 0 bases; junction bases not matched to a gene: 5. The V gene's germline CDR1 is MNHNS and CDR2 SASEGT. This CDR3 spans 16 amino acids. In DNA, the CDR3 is TGTGCCAGCAGTGAAGCTACGACAGGGATCTCCTACGAGCAGTACTTC. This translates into CASSEATTGISYEQYF.

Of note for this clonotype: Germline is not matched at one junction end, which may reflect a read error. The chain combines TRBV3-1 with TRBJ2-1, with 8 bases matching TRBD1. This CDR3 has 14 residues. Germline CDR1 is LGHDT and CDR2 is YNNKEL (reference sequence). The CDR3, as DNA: TGTGCCGGCAGTTACGGCAGGGGGCGCCGAGAGCAGTTCTTC. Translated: CAGSYGRGRREQFF.